The following is a T cell receptor (beta chain) sequence with its context. This clonotype was found a few times. What antigen it recognizes has not been identified. Nothing much larger sits one base from this clone, and base qualities are not available. The data are from a study of T-cell memory formation after mild COVID-19 (dated by TCRdb to about 2021). Regarding the research as a whole: Most TCR sequence clusters were specific to one of the two donors. In a couple of donors, T-cell clones that expanded and contracted after mild COVID-19 were tracked by sequencing TCRalpha and TCRbeta repertoires over time. The cohort was made up of two young adult volunteers, one female and one male, who were previously healthy.

Points the paper makes about the study in general: Contracting CD4+ clones turned up mainly in the CM and EM memory subsets, whereas EMRA was where CD8+ clones were enriched. SARS-CoV-2 specificity of the second-wave clones peaking on day 37 was not confirmed. Some responding clones were detected in pre-infection memory, suggesting pre-existing cross-reactive memory T cells joined the SARS-CoV-2 response. Clones that contracted from day 15 to 85 showed balanced CD4/CD8 phenotypes, whereas a second wave of clones that expanded from day 15 to 37 leaned towards CD4+. The study included only a couple of mild cases, and larger cohorts that include severe cases with pre-infection samples were judged to be necessary.

Sequencing instrument: Illumina NovaSeq 6000. TCRalpha and TCRbeta cDNA libraries were constructed by 5'RACE with constant-segment primers, with sample barcodes and unique molecular identifiers being introduced. RNA was extracted from every sample with Trizol reagent. Amplification of the libraries took two PCR steps, and the second step added a second sample barcode plus Illumina TruSeq adapters. Sequencing of libraries was performed on an Illumina NovaSeq with 2 x 150 bp paired-end reads. The authors processed their data as follows. With migec v1.2.7, reads were demultiplexed and then collapsed into UMI-guided consensus sequences. Using mixcr v2.1.11, UMI consensuses were aligned to TRA and TRB V and J templates and then assembled into clonotypes. Clonotypes were classified as expanded or contracted when called significant by both edgeR and NoisET, with noise models trained on biological replicates. For edgeR calls, the cutoffs were a false discovery rate-adjusted p below 0.01 and a log2 fold-change threshold of 1. PCA with hierarchical clustering of max-normalized trajectories of the 1000 most abundant clonotypes was used as exploratory dynamics analysis. Separately sequenced CD4+ and CD8+ repertoires were used to assign a CD4 or CD8 phenotype to each responding clone. TCRdb passed the public sequencing reads through fastp at Q25 and MiXCR, retaining productive beta sequences. CDR3 protein duplicates are merged, each entry listing the most common genes and DNA. TCRdb's processing, not the authors' own work, is the source of the V and J calls. This sample is represented by approximately 150,000 distinct CDR3 sequences; less than 20% of them were singletons. The ten biggest clones cover 2% to 2.5% of the sample.

Ficoll-Paque density gradient centrifugation was the method used to isolate PBMCs. Inclusive of the bounding cysteine and phenylalanine, the CDR3 is 14 residues long. Only the CDR3 portion is preserved as DNA: 42 bases, with reading frame beginning at the first base. The trim is 8 bases for V and 0 bases for J, with a gap of 13 bases between the germline ends. The sample comprised PBMCs or a T cell subset sorted from them (not recorded which). The V and J genes are TRBV12-3 or TRBV12-4 and TRBJ1-1; the best D guess is TRBD1, with 5 bases matching. The clonotype originates from an adult woman who had mild COVID-19 (a few samples of this study predate the infection). The sample titles of this study are shuffled in the database, so cell type and time point are left out; the donor was told from shared clones. The CDR3 has the sequence CASYPIGVNTEAFF. The bases are TGTGCCAGCTATCCAATAGGGGTGAACACTGAAGCTTTCTTT.